Listed here are 24 T cell receptor beta chains from one sample, sequenced in a study. TCRdb used MiXCR to reprocess the 5' RACE reads, holding one entry per CDR3 protein. This table holds under 9,500 distinct CDR3 sequences, roughly 34% found once. The sorted Tregs were CD4+CD25+CD127-/low cells. Source material: Tregs sorted from blood. The receptors here all came from a female donor with breast cancer.

This clonotype was seen more than once but under ten times. The chain has TRBV7-6 and TRBJ2-1; D unresolved. The germline CDR1 and CDR2 sequences are SGHVS and FNYEAQ. V shed 1 base and J shed 0 bases, with 7 bases lying between them. The CDR3 is made up of 15 amino acids. The CDR3 DNA is TGTGCCAGCAGCTTAGGGGTTAGCTCCTACAATGAGCAGTTCTTC. The encoded protein is CASSLGVSSYNEQFF.

The sample holds a few counts of this clonotype. This chain connects TRBV20-1 to TRBJ1-5, with 7 bases identical to TRBD1. CDR3 length: 15 amino acids. Per the germline V gene, CDR1 is DFQATT and CDR2 is SNEGSKA (reference sequence). V was pared by 2 bases and J by 2 bases, with 6 bases of the junction left unmatched. CDR3: CSARHLGQRNQPQHF. The CDR3 nucleotides read TGCAGTGCTAGACATTTGGGACAGCGCAATCAGCCCCAGCATTTT.

V and J are TRBV20-1 and TRBJ1-5, with D perhaps TRBD1 (5 bases). Trimming took off 5 bases at V and 0 bases at J, with 8 bases between the two ends. This CDR3 spans 13 amino acids. The V gene's germline CDR1 is DFQATT and CDR2 SNEGSKA (reference sequence). The CDR3 bases are TGCAGTGCTTCACAGGATAGCAATCAGCCCCAGCATTTT. Protein product: CSASQDSNQPQHF.

This clonotype is medium-sized by share. The CDR3 DNA sequence: TGTGCCAGCAGCTTAGCAGCGGAGAGCTCCTACGAGCAGTACGTC. Translating it yields CASSLAAESSYEQYV. The chain recombines TRBV11-2 with TRBJ2-7; TRBD2 is a possible D gene (5 bases). Per germline, CDR1 SGHAT and CDR2 FQNNGV. This CDR3 is built from 15 residues. Trimming removed 1 base from V and 0 bases from J, with 10 bases in between.

Points on this clonotype: A much larger clonotype is one base distant, so this may be a read error. The chain carries TRBV5-6 and TRBJ1-1, with D perhaps matching TRBD1 (6 bases). CDR1 is SGHDT and CDR2 is YYEEEE in the germline V gene. Trimming cost V 3 bases and J 4 bases, with 16 bases left between them. CDR3 length: 15 residues. CDR3 protein: CASSWSWTEGTEAFF. The DNA of the CDR3 is TGTGCCAGCAGCTGGTCGTGGACAGAAGGCACTGAAGCTTTCTTT.

The chain has TRBV20-1 and TRBJ2-3; TRBD2 is a possible D gene (5 bases). This CDR3 region has 15 residues. The V and J ends lost 6 bases and 5 bases respectively, with 21 bases between them. From germline, CDR1 is DFQATT and CDR2 SNEGSKA (reference sequence). CDR3 region: CSAAPGMQYGDTQYF. DNA for the CDR3: TGCAGTGCAGCCCCGGGGATGCAGTATGGAGATACGCAGTATTTT.

This clonotype was detected a few times. The gene calls are TRBV6-5 and TRBJ2-7; D remains ambiguous. Germline-derived CDR1 and CDR2 are MNHEY and SVGAGI. This CDR3 has 14 residues. V dropped 3 bases and J dropped 3 bases, with 12 bases sitting between them. The CDR3 region has the DNA TGTGCCAGCAGTTATACGGGCCAGAGCTACGAGCAGTACTTC. This encodes CASSYTGQSYEQYF.

This chain uses TRBV6-2 or TRBV6-3 with TRBJ1-3; D is undetermined. Germline V gene lookup returns CDR1 MNHEY and CDR2 SVGEGT. V dropped 6 bases and J dropped 6 bases, with 3 bases sitting between them. The CDR3 sequence is 10 residues long. The CDR3 loop is CASRENTIYF. The CDR3, as DNA: TGTGCCAGCAGGGAAAACACCATATATTTT.

This clonotype was recorded a few times. The CDR3 DNA reads TGTGCCAGCAGGCCCCCCGGAGGATACAATGAGCAGTTCTTC. Translated, it gives CASRPPGGYNEQFF. The V gene is TRBV6-5, the J gene TRBJ2-1; D may be TRBD2 (5 bases). This CDR3 has 14 residues. With 6 bases removed from V and 4 bases from J, the gap between germline ends came to 13 bases. Germline V gene data show CDR1 as MNHEY and CDR2 as SVGAGI.

This clonotype was seen a handful of times. A much bigger clone sits one base away, suggesting this may be a read error. The chain links TRBV12-3 or TRBV12-4 to TRBJ2-6; 9 nucleotides match TRBD1. CDR3 length: 17 residues. CDR3 nucleotide sequence: TGTGCCAGCAGTTTAAGGACAGGGGTCTCTGGGGCCAACGCCCTGACTTTC. Protein sequence: CASSLRTGVSGANALTF.

This clonotype is medium-sized (0.01 to 0.1%) within its sample. The genes are TRBV12-3 or TRBV12-4 and TRBJ2-7; 10 bases are a match to TRBD2. V dropped 4 bases and J dropped 13; count of bases not matched to a gene: 10. The CDR3 is 13 amino acids. CDR3 nucleotides: TGTGCCAGCAGTTCGACCGGGACTAGCGTTTTATACTTC. Translation gives CASSSTGTSVLYF.

Comment on this clonotype: A read error may be the cause here, since a much bigger clone is one base away. The CDR3: CGGRPYEQYF. The CDR3 DNA reads as TGCGGTGGGCGGCCCTACGAGCAGTACTTC. This chain joins TRBV20-1 and TRBJ2-7; D is ambiguous. Germline lookup yields CDR1 DFQATT and CDR2 SNEGSKA (reference sequence). The CDR3 is made up of 10 amino acids.

The chain carries TRBV28 and TRBJ1-2, with 8 nucleotides matching TRBD1. CDR1 and CDR2 (germline): MDHEN, SYDVKM. The CDR3 has 13 residues. V was pared by 5 bases and J by 7 bases, with 6 bases of the junction left unmatched. The CDR3, as DNA: TGTGCCAGCAGTCCTGACAGGGGACGTGGCTACACCTTC. This encodes CASSPDRGRGYTF.

In DNA, the CDR3 is TGCGCCAGCAGCACACAAAGCGGGAGAAGAGAGACCCAGTACTTC. Translating it yields CASSTQSGRRETQYF. This chain connects TRBV5-1 to TRBJ2-5; 8 nucleotides agree with TRBD2. The CDR3 is made up of 15 amino acids. V was pared by 4 bases and J by 4 bases, with 9 bases of the junction left unmatched. Germline lookup yields CDR1 SGHRS and CDR2 YFSETQ.

This clonotype occurred a few times. This chain uses TRBV7-2 with TRBJ1-5; D is unresolved. The V gene lost 0 bases and the J gene lost 5 bases, with 5 bases spanning the gap. This CDR3 spans 13 amino acids. Per germline, CDR1 SGHTA and CDR2 FQGNSA. The CDR3: CASSLARDQPQHF. The DNA for the CDR3 is TGTGCCAGCAGCTTAGCGCGGGATCAGCCCCAGCATTTT.

Within the sample, this clonotype is medium-sized. J is TRBJ2-1 and V is TRBV4-2, with 11 bases aligning to TRBD2. Germline CDR1 reads LGHNA; CDR2 reads YNFKEQ. With 1 base clipped from V and 8 bases from J, the junction kept 4 bases outside the gene matches. There are 15 residues in the CDR3. CDR3 amino acids: CASSQALAGGDEQFF. The CDR3 nucleotides are TGTGCCAGCAGCCAAGCCCTAGCGGGAGGCGATGAGCAGTTCTTC.

V gene TRBV2 combines with J gene TRBJ2-5; TRBD1 aligns across 9 bases. There are 15 residues in the CDR3. The germline V gene has CDR1 SNHLY and CDR2 FYNNEI. The trim removed 2 bases at V and 5 bases at J, leaving 6 bases unmatched. CDR3 bases: TGTGCCAGCAGTGAATGGAGGACAGGGGATGAGACCCAGTACTTC. It translates to CASSEWRTGDETQYF.

CDR3: CASSPSVGGQFLNEQFF. The DNA of the CDR3 is TGTGCCAGCTCACCATCTGTCGGGGGGCAATTCCTCAATGAGCAGTTCTTC. The rearrangement uses TRBV18 and TRBJ2-1, with a possible D match to TRBD2 (7 bases). Germline V lookup: CDR1 KGHSH, CDR2 LQKENI. The CDR3 totals 17 residues. V lost 2 bases to trimming and J lost 6 bases, with 20 bases between them.

Comments on this clonotype: Relative to the germline gene, one junction end is altered; a read error may explain this. V gene TRBV20-1 combines with J gene TRBJ2-3, with TRBD2 matching over 7 bases. Germline V gene lookup returns CDR1 DFQATT and CDR2 SNEGSKA (reference sequence). The CDR3 extends over 14 amino acids. The CDR3 sequence: CSARTSDLTGTQYF. DNA for the CDR3: TGCAGTGCCCGGACTAGTGACCTCACAGGTACGCAGTATTTT.

This clonotype is medium-sized. V usage is TRBV6-5 and J usage is TRBJ1-4, with a possible D match to TRBD1 (5 bases). This CDR3 has 17 residues. V shed 2 bases and J shed 0 bases, with 13 bases lying between them. Germline-derived CDR1 and CDR2 are MNHEY and SVGAGI. The CDR3 DNA reads TGTGCCAGCAGTTACGGAAGTTTGACAGCAACTAATGAAAAACTGTTTTTT. As protein: CASSYGSLTATNEKLFF.

By proportion, this clonotype is medium-sized (0.01 to 0.1%). V gene TRBV12-3 or TRBV12-4 combines with J gene TRBJ2-1; D not resolved. This CDR3 contains 13 residues. V was trimmed by 3 bases and J by 3 bases, leaving 6 bases between them. CDR3 protein: CASSFRRYNEQFF. CDR3 bases: TGTGCCAGCAGTTTCCGTCGCTACAATGAGCAGTTCTTC.

This clonotype was recorded a few times. This sequence joins TRBV12-3 or TRBV12-4 and TRBJ2-5; possible D gene TRBD1, 7 bases. With 6 bases removed from V and 5 bases from J, the gap between germline ends came to 16 bases. The CDR3 consists of 14 residues. Written as DNA, the CDR3 is TGTGCCAGCAGAGCGCAGGGGGGCGCGGAGACCCAGTACTTC. Translated: CASRAQGGAETQYF.

This chain joins TRBV20-1 and TRBJ2-3, with TRBD2 matching 11 bases. The V gene end was trimmed by 1 base and the J gene end by 3 bases; junction bases not matched to a gene: 0. The germline CDR1 and CDR2 sequences are DFQATT and SNEGSKA (reference sequence). The CDR3 loop spans 14 amino acids. CDR3 in DNA: TGCAGTGCTAGAGCTAGCGGGAGGACAGATACGCAGTATTTT. This codes for CSARASGRTDTQYF.

About this clonotype itself: A much larger clone differs by one base, so this may be a read error. J is TRBJ1-1 and V is TRBV6-5, with D hard to call. Germline V gene lookup returns CDR1 MNHEY and CDR2 SVGAGI. The CDR3 runs 13 residues. V shed 6 bases and J shed 4 bases, with 12 bases lying between them. CDR3 in DNA: TGTGCCAGCAGCCTCACGAGCGCCACTGAAGCTTTCTTT. Translating gives CASSLTSATEAFF.